This T cell receptor beta chain was sequenced in a study of T cells in Graves' hyperthyroidism and ophthalmopathy (dated 2019 in TCRdb). Concerning the study at large: Peripheral blood was collected at initial diagnosis, before any treatment. For training and testing, the 80 to 100 patients in the discovery cohort were randomly divided in a 7:3 ratio. After blood sampling, hyperthyroidism patients were treated with methimazole at a starting dose of 30 mg daily, and ophthalmopathy patients were treated with high-dose intravenous methylprednisolone. TCR V-J signatures able to tell the groups apart were searched for in a discovery cohort of approximately 95 patients, of whom over 40 had Graves' ophthalmopathy and some 60 had stable Graves' hyperthyroidism. Whether ophthalmopathy could be predicted prospectively was tested in an independent validation cohort made up of under 20 hyperthyroidism patients plus 17 patients who later progressed to ophthalmopathy. The study also compared thyroid tissue and blood T-cell repertoires from a handful of Graves' hyperthyroidism patients. The paper describes TCR Vbeta CDR3 sequencing of more than 120 peripheral blood samples, made up of about 41 ophthalmopathy patients, roughly 75 hyperthyroidism patients and 17 progressor patients. Study-wide findings and limitations: Ophthalmopathy was separated from stable hyperthyroidism by a 13 V-J signature model, with 87.88% sensitivity and approximately 84% specificity obtained in cross-validation and 80%/75% obtained in testing. In validation, progression to ophthalmopathy was predicted by the model with nearly 71% sensitivity and 72% to 85% specificity, a median of about 6 months before onset. No statistical method was used to fix the sample size in advance, and group allocation was not hidden from the investigators. Blood samples also contained most of the expanded thyroid clonotypes (frequency above 0.001), which suggests that blood repertoires may reflect thyroid immune responses.

Amplification of TCR beta CDR3 regions was carried out from RNA transcripts. The first round of RT-PCR for the TCR CDR3 was performed with the HTBI primer set and the Qiagen OneStep RT-PCR kit. Libraries were constructed in a second round of multiplex PCR, after which size selection and purification were performed. The libraries were sequenced on an Illumina HiSeq2000 using paired-end 100 bp reads. Per the original workflow: Raw data were processed with SOAPnuke, discarding reads with adapters, uncalled bases, mean Phred below 15, or no exact constant-primer or identifier match. COPE v1.2.5 was used to merge the high-quality paired reads, and each unique nucleotide sequence was defined as a clonotype. MiTCR v1.1 was used to align clonotypes to the IMGT TRBV, TRBD and TRBJ reference segments. The analysis included only V-J combinations with a frequency above 0.0001, which together covered roughly 99% of the repertoires. A TCS score was defined as the ratio between F50 (clonal expansion) and ExV (chaos), using BLOSUM62-based TCRdist between CDR3 peptides within each V-J. Welch's t-statistics and random forest reduced fewer than 600 V-J features to 10 to 15, which were used in a naive Bayes classifier (R e1071). TCRdb redid the processing of the public reads, applying fastp at Q25 and MiXCR, and retained in-frame beta chains. Here each entry gathers all rows of one CDR3 protein and keeps the most common genes and DNA. TCRdb, not the original authors, processed these V and J calls. This sample gives about 410,000 distinct CDR3 sequences in total; over 12% of them show up just once. About 12% of the sample goes to the ten largest clones.

CDR1 and CDR2 were assigned from the germline V gene as SGHTA and FQGNSA. The CDR3 runs 13 amino acids, cysteine and phenylalanine included. Just the 39-base CDR3 DNA is kept, in frame starting at base 1. V loses 5 bases of germline sequence and J loses 3 bases, and the interval between the two ends is 10 bases. In this sample, this clonotype turned up many times. Which antigen it targets is not known. Base quality data are lacking; no much larger clone is found one base away. Ophthalmopathy patients had moderately to severely active disease, Clinical Activity Score of at least 3, NOSPECS grade of at least 4, and duration under 3 months. The study excluded patients with uncontrolled infections, other autoimmune diseases, pregnancy or lactation. Diagnoses relied on clinical symptoms, serum thyroxine and TRAb, thyroid ultrasound and orbital computed tomography. PBMCs were separated from approximately 10 ml of fresh peripheral blood using Ficoll-Paque density gradient centrifugation. Total RNA was extracted with Trizol reagent, and quality was checked on an Agilent 2100 Bioanalyzer.

The receptor's source is a man aged 18 to 29 with Graves' ophthalmopathy. Sequencing was performed on blood. The V and J segments used are TRBV7-2 and TRBJ2-5; TRBD1 might be the D gene, on 5 matching bases. The DNA sequence follows: TGTGCCAGCAGCCTTGTAGGGGAAGAGACCCAGTACTTC. It translates to CASSLVGEETQYF.